The clone carrying this TCR beta chain was seen ten or more times. The data stem from a study of molecular identifiers for immune sequencing clone quantification. TCRdb analysed the PCR reads with MiXCR anew, one entry per CDR3 protein. In the table there are about 40,000 distinct CDR3 sequences, 20% to 25% of which are singletons. This CDR3 is built from 15 residues. The ends lost 0 bases at V and 1 base at J; junction bases unmatched: 1. From germline, CDR1 is SGDLS and CDR2 YYNGEE. The chain employs TRBV9 and TRBJ2-1, with TRBD2 matching 7 bases. The sample taken for sequencing was naive CD8+ T cells from blood, with Jurkat cell RNA spiked in. As to subset: FACS-sorted CD8+CD4-CCR7+CD45RA+ naive T cells. The clonotype comes from a human donor in good health. Some libraries in this study had Jurkat cell RNA spiked in. The CDR3 coding sequence is TGTGCCAGCAGCGTAGTAGCGGGTTCCTACAATGAGCAGTTCTTC. Translation gives CASSVVAGSYNEQFF.